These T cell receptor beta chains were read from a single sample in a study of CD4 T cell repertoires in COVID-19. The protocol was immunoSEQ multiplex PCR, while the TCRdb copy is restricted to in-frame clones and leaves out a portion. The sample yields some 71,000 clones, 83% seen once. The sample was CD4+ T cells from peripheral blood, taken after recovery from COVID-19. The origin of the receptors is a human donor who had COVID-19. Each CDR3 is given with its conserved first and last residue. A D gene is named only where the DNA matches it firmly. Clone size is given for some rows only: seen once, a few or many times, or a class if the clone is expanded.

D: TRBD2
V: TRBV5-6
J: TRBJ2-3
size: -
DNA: TGTGCCAGCAGCCGACCTTCCGGGACTAGCGGGGGGGCAGGTAGGCAGTATTTT
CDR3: CASSRPSGTSGGAGRQYF

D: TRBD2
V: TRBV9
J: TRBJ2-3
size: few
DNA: TGTGCCAGCAGCGTAGGCGGTAGCGGGGGCCTCACAGATACGCAGTATTTT
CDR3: CASSVGGSGGLTDTQYF

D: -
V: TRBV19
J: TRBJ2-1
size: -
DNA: TGTGCCAGTGATCGGGGCGAGCTCAATGAGCAGTTCTTC
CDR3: CASDRGELNEQFF

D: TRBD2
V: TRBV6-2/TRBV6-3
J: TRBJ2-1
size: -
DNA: TGTGCCAGCAGTTTCCCCGGACTAGCGGGAGGTTACAATGAGCAGTTCTTC
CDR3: CASSFPGLAGGYNEQFF

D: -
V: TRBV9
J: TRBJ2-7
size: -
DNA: TGTGCCAGCAGCGTAGGGGCATTTGGCGAGCAGTACTTC
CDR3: CASSVGAFGEQYF

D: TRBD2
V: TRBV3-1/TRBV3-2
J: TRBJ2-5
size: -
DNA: TGTGCCAGCAGCCAAGTTAGCGGGGGGGCCTTCGGTGGAGAGACCCAGTACTTC
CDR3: CASSQVSGGAFGGETQYF

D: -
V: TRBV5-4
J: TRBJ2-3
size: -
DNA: TGTGCCAGCAGCTTCCGGGCTAGCACAGATACGCAGTATTTT
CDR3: CASSFRASTDTQYF

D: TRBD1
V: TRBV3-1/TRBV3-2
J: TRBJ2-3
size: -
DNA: TGTGCCAGCAGCCTTAGGACAGGTAGCACAGATACGCAGTATTTT
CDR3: CASSLRTGSTDTQYF

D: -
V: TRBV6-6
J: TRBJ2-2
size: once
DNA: TGTGCCAGCGACGCAGAAGGTACCTTTTACGCCGGGGAGCTGTTTTTT
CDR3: CASDAEGTFYAGELFF

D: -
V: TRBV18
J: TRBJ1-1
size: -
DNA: TGTGCCAGCTCACCACCGGGTCACTCGCCGGCGGTGAACACTGAAGCTTTCTTT
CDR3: CASSPPGHSPAVNTEAFF

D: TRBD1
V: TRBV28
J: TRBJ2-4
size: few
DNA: TGTGCCAGCAGCTACCCTAGAGCCCCGGGACAGCTAGCCAAAAACATTCAGTACTTC
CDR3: CASSYPRAPGQLAKNIQYF

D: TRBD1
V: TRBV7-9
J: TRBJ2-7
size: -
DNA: TGTGCCAGCAGCCACCGGGACAGACTCTACGAGCAGTACTTC
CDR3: CASSHRDRLYEQYF

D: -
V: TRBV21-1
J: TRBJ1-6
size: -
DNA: TGTGCCAGCAGCAAGGGGCGGGCAGCGAGGGGTTTCAGGTCACCCCTCCACTTT
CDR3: CASSKGRAARGFRSPLHF

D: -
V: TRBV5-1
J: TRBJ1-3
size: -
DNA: TGCGCCAGCAGCTTGGGGCATTCTGAAGCAGCTGGAAACACCATATATTTT
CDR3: CASSLGHSEAAGNTIYF

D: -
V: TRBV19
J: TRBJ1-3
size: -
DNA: TGTGCCAGTGCAGGGACTGGAAACACCATATATTTT
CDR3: CASAGTGNTIYF

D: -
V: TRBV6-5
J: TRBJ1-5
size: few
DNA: TGTGCCAGCAGTTCCGTTGGGCAGCCCCAGCATTTT
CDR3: CASSSVGQPQHF

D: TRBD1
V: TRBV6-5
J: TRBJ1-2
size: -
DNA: TGTGCCAGCTCTAGGACAGGGGGTAACTATGGCTACACCTTC
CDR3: CASSRTGGNYGYTF

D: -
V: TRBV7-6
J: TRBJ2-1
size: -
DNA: TGTGCCAGCAGCTTACCTCCTTACCGCCCCAATGAGCAGTTCTTC
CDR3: CASSLPPYRPNEQFF

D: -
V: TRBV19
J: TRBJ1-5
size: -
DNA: TGTGCCAGTAGTGGACTGAGGAATCAGCCCCAGCATTTT
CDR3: CASSGLRNQPQHF

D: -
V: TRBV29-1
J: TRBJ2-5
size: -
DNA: TGCAGCTTCCTCCGGGACATCCAAAGCGAGACCCAGTACTTC
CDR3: CSFLRDIQSETQYF

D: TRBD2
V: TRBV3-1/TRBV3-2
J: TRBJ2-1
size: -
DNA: TGTGCCAGCAGCATAAGCGGGAGGGACAATGAGCAGTTCTTC
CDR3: CASSISGRDNEQFF

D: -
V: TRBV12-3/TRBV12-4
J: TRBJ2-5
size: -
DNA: TGTGCCAGCAGGGCACAAGACGGGACCCAGTACTTC
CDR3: CASRAQDGTQYF

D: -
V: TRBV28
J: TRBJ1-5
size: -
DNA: TGTGCCAGCAGTCCACAGGGTCAGCCCCAGCATTTT
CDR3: CASSPQGQPQHF

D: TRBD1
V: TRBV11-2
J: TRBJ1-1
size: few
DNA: TGTGCCAGCAGCCCGACAGGGGCCGGCACTGAAGCTTTCTTT
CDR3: CASSPTGAGTEAFF

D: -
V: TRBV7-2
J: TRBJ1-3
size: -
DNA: TGTGCCAGCAGCTTAAGTCAGGGTATAAGGTCTGGAAACACCATATATTTT
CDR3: CASSLSQGIRSGNTIYF

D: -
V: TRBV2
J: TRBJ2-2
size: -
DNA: TGTGCCAGCAGCGTCAGACCCGGCCCCGGGGAGCTGTTTTTT
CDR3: CASSVRPGPGELFF

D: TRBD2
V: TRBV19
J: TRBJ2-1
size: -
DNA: TGTGCCAGTAGGACTAGCGGGAATGAGCAGTTCTTC
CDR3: CASRTSGNEQFF

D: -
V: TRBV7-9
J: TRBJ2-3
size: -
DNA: TGTGCCAGCAGCTTCTCCTCGGGGGTAGGAGATACGCAGTATTTT
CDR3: CASSFSSGVGDTQYF

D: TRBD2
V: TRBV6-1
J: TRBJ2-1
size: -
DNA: TGTGCCAGCAGTGCGAGAGCGGGAGGGCCTGAGAGAGAGCAGTTCTTC
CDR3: CASSARAGGPEREQFF

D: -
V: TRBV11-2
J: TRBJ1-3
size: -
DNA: TGTGCCAGCAGCTTCACAGGCTCTGGAAACACCATATATTTT
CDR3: CASSFTGSGNTIYF

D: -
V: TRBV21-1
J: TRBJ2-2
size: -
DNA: TGTGCCGACTGCGGGGAGCTGTTTTTT
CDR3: CADCGELFF

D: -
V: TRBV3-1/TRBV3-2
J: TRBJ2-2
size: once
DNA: TGTGCCAGCAGCCAAGAAGTTGGCACCGGGGAGCTGTTTTTT
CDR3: CASSQEVGTGELFF

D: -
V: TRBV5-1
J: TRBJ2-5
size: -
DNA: TGCGCCAGCAGCGCCTTGGGGACTTTTGAAGAGACCCAGTACTTC
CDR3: CASSALGTFEETQYF

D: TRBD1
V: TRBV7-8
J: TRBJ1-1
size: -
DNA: TGTGCCAGCAGCCCCCGGGACAGGGCCTTCACTGAAGCTTTCTTT
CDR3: CASSPRDRAFTEAFF

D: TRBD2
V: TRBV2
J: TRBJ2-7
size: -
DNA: TGTGCCAGCAGAGTCGGACTAGCGGGAGGAGGAGAGCAGTACTTC
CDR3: CASRVGLAGGGEQYF

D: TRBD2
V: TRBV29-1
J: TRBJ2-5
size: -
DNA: TGCAGCGCACCAGCGGGAGGAGGAGAGACCCAGTACTTC
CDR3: CSAPAGGGETQYF

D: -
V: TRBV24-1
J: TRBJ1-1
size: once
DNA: TGTGCCACCAGTGATTTAAGCCAGATGAACACTGAAGCTTTCTTT
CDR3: CATSDLSQMNTEAFF

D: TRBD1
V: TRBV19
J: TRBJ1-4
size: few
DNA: TGTGCCAGTTCGGACAGGGGAGGTGAAAAACTGTTTTTT
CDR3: CASSDRGGEKLFF

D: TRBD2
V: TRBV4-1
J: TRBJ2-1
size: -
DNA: TGCGCCAGCGGAACTAGCGGGAGAGATCGGGAGCAGTTCTTC
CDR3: CASGTSGRDREQFF

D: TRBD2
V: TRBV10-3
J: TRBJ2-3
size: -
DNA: TGTGCCATCAGTATGACTAGCATCACAGATACGCAGTATTTT
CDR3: CAISMTSITDTQYF

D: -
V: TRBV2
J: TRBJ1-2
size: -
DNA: TGTGCCAGCAGAGACAAAGGCTACACCTTC
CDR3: CASRDKGYTF

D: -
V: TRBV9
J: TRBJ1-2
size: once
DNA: TGTGCCAGCAGCGTAGGATGGAGGGGGGAGGGTGGCTACACCTTC
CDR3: CASSVGWRGEGGYTF

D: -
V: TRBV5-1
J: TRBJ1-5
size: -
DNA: TGCGCCAGCAGCTTGGTTAATCGGGAAGGCGATAGCAATCAGCCCCAGCATTTT
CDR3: CASSLVNREGDSNQPQHF

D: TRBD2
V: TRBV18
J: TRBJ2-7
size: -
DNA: TGTGCCAGCTCACCACCGGGGGGGAGAAGGGAGCAGTACTTC
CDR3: CASSPPGGRREQYF

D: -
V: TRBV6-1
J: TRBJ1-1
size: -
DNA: TGTGCCAGCAGTGAAGCGGGGGCTCAAACTGAAGCTTTCTTT
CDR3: CASSEAGAQTEAFF

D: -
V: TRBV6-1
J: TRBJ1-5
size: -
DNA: TGTGCCAGCAGTGAAGCCTGGAGAGGTCCCACTCGCAGCAATCAGCCCCAGCATTTT
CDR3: CASSEAWRGPTRSNQPQHF